The 20 T cell receptor beta chains presented below share a single source sample, sequenced in a study of T cells expressing NK-cell markers (dated by TCRdb to 2018 to 2020). The library was produced with 5' RACE. The sample was run on an Illumina HiSeq 2000. TCRdb reanalyzed the reads, keeping one entry per CDR3 protein sequence and omitting DNA. The data table for this sample lists roughly 380,000 distinct CDR3 sequences. The ten largest make up under 6.5% of the sample. Source material: blood T cells: a sorted CD56 or NKG2C T cell subset, CD4+ or CD8+ T cells, or bulk PBMC T cells (not recorded which). The receptors were gathered from a man aged 18-70 years in good health.

V and J are TRBV7-9 and TRBJ2-3. Germline V gene data show CDR1 as SEHNR and CDR2 as FQNEAQ (reference sequence). This CDR3 has 14 residues. The CDR3: CASSLGQNTDTQYF. Complete variable domain (other parts from reference TRBV7-9 and TRBJ2-3): DTGVSQNPRHKITKRGQNVTFRCDPISEHNRLYWYRQTLGQGPEFLTYFQNEAQLEKSRLLSDRFSAERPKGSFSTLEIQRTEQGDSAMYLCASSLGQNTDTQYFGPGTRLTVL.

The genes are TRBV24-1 and TRBJ2-2. The CDR3 covers 13 residues. Germline V gene data show CDR1 as KGHDR and CDR2 as SFDVKD. This chain's CDR3 is CALLPPNTGELFF.

V gene TRBV6-1 combines with J gene TRBJ2-4; TCRdb outputs TRBD2, but without DNA this stays unchecked. The CDR3 extends over 13 amino acids. From germline, CDR1 is MNHNS and CDR2 SASEGT. CDR3 sequence reads: CAAGGKAKNIQYF.

The CDR3 spells CSASRGLTNEKLFF. This chain links TRBV20-1 with TRBJ1-4; no DNA is available, so the TRBD1 call from TCRdb remains unchecked. Germline V lookup: CDR1 DFQATT, CDR2 SNEGSKA (reference sequence). This CDR3 has 14 amino acids.

This chain uses TRBV6-5 with TRBJ1-5; TCRdb gives TRBD1 as the D gene, but with no DNA this cannot be confirmed. This CDR3 region has 14 residues. CDR1 MNHEY and CDR2 SVGAGI come from the germline V gene. CDR3 loop: CASAGTGRGQPQHF.

V and J are TRBV7-2 and TRBJ1-1; the TRBD1 assignment by TCRdb is unverifiable without DNA. This CDR3 comprises 15 residues. Germline V gene data show CDR1 as SGHTA and CDR2 as FQGNSA. The CDR3 sequence is CASSERGALDTEAFF.

This chain joins TRBV3-1 and TRBJ2-2; checking the TCRdb D call of TRBD1 is not possible without DNA. Germline-derived CDR1 and CDR2 are LGHDT and YNNKEL (reference sequence). CDR3 size: 16 residues. The CDR3 spells CASSAWGQGHTGELFF. Based on the CDR3 plus reference TRBV3-1 and TRBJ2-2, the full variable domain is DTAVSQTPKYLVTQMGNDKSIKCEQNLGHDTMYWYKQDSKKFLKIMFSYNNKELIINETVPNRFSPKSPDKAHLNLHINSLELGDSAVYFCASSAWGQGHTGELFFGEGSRLTVL.

The chain couples TRBV11-2 to TRBJ1-4; TCRdb proposes TRBD1, but this gene call is untestable without DNA. CDR1 SGHAT and CDR2 FQNNGV come from the germline V gene. The CDR3 runs 14 residues. The CDR3 sequence is CASSLGTGGEKLFF.

The V gene is TRBV14, the J gene TRBJ1-5. CDR1 SGHDN and CDR2 FVKESK come from the germline V gene. This CDR3 is 12 amino acids long. CDR3 protein: CASSPHGGPQHF.

The chain has TRBV12-3 or TRBV12-4 and TRBJ2-1; TCRdb gives TRBD2 as the D gene, but with no DNA this cannot be confirmed. The length of the CDR3 is 15 residues. CDR3 sequence reads: CASNQWLAENNEQFF.

This rearrangement joins TRBV27 to TRBJ2-5; TCRdb indicates TRBD1, and absent DNA this call remains unverified. The CDR3 length is 13 residues. The V gene's germline CDR1 is MNHEY and CDR2 SMNVEV (reference sequence). CDR3 loop: CASRDSRQETQYF.

The chain employs TRBV6-6 and TRBJ2-3. Per germline, CDR1 MNHNY and CDR2 SVGAGI (reference sequence). The CDR3 is 12 amino acids. The CDR3 region is CASRASTDTQYF.

The J gene is TRBJ2-7, the V gene TRBV11-2; TCRdb names TRBD2, which stays unverified in the absence of DNA. The CDR3 contains 15 residues. Germline V gives CDR1 SGHAT, CDR2 FQNNGV. The CDR3: CASRSGGAGTYEQYF.

This rearrangement joins TRBV18 to TRBJ2-3; TCRdb selects TRBD1, and the lack of DNA leaves this call unchecked. The CDR3 is made up of 17 amino acids. The V gene's germline CDR1 is KGHSH and CDR2 LQKENI. This CDR3 reads CASSPEPPGHYTDTQYF.

The genes are TRBV12-3 or TRBV12-4 and TRBJ1-1; TCRdb calls TRBD1, which cannot be checked without DNA. The CDR3 extends over 13 amino acids. Here the CDR3 reads CASRPSGRAEAFF.

CDR3 sequence: CASTIRAAGRNEQFF. This chain uses TRBV6-1 with TRBJ2-1; lacking DNA, the TRBD1 call made by TCRdb goes unchecked. Germline values: CDR1 MNHNS, CDR2 SASEGT. The CDR3 has 15 residues.

J is TRBJ2-6 and V is TRBV4-1; as DNA is missing, the TRBD2 call by TCRdb cannot be tested. CDR3 size: 17 residues. Germline CDR1 reads MGHRA; CDR2 reads YSYEKL. This CDR3 reads CASSQDAALSGANVLTF.

The rearrangement links TRBV5-6 to TRBJ2-1; TCRdb's D call, TRBD1, is unchecked because there is no DNA. CDR1 is SGHDT, CDR2 YYEEEE, per germline. This CDR3 contains 16 residues. The CDR3 reads CASSRTGKNSYNEQFF.

This chain uses TRBV6-1 with TRBJ2-5; absent DNA, TCRdb's TRBD2 call cannot be checked. The CDR3 is 19 amino acids. The germline CDR1 and CDR2 sequences are MNHNS and SASEGT. Here the CDR3 reads CASRNRGTSALRDKETQYF.

This chain joins TRBV5-1 and TRBJ2-7; TCRdb's D call of TRBD2 is untestable without DNA. The CDR3 covers 18 residues. CDR1 SGHRS and CDR2 YFSETQ come from the germline V gene. CDR3 sequence: CASSATSGGTFAGDEQYF.